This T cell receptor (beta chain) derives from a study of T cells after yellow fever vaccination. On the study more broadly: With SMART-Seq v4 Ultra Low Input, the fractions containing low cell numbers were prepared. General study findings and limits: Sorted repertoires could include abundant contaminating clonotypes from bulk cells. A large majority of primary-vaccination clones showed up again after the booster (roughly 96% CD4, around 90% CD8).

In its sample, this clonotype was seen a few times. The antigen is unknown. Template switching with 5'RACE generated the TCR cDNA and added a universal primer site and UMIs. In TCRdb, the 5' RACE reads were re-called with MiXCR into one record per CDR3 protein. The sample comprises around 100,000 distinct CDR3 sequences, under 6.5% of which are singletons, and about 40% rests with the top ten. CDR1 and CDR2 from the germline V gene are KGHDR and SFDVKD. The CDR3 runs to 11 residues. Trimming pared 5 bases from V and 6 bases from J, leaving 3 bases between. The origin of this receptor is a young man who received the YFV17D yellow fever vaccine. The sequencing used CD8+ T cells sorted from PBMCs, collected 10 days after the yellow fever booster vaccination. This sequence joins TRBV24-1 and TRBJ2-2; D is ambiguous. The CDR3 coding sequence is TGTGCCACCAGTGCCTCCGGGGAGCTGTTTTTT. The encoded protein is CATSASGELFF.